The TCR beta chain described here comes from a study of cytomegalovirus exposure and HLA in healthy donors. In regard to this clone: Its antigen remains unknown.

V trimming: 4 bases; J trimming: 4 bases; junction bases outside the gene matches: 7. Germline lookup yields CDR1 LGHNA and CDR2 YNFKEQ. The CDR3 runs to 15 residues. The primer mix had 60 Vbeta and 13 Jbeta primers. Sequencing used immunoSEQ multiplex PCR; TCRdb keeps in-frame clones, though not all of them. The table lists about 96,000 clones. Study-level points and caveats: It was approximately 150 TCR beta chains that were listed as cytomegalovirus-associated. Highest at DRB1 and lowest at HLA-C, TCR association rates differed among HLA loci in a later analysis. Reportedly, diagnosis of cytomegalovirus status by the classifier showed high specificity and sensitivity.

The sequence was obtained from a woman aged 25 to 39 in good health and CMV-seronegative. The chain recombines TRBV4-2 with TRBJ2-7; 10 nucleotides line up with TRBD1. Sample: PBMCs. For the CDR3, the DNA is TGTGCCAGCAGCCCAGGGACAGGGGAATTTTACGAGCAGTACTTC. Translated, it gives CASSPGTGEFYEQYF.